This TCR beta chain was observed in a study of blood T cell repertoires in COVID-19. The wider study: Acute-phase and convalescent COVID-19 samples originated in the United States, Italy and Spain. Sample material is recorded as cDNA or gDNA derived from T cells, B-cell-depleted T cells, or PBMCs.

The authors' processing: Counts of nucleated cells, estimated from reference gene primer amplification, were obtained. Sequenced by immunoSEQ multiplex PCR; TCRdb stores in-frame clones only, minus some. That table supplies the V and J calls and clone size; D and trimming were determined from the DNA. The sample shows approximately 50,000 clones, around nine tenths of them seen only once. Germline V gives CDR1 SGDLS, CDR2 YYNGEE. The CDR3 has 15 residues. Trimming removed 1 base at V and 8 bases at J, with 13 bases between. This TCR was sampled from a man between 45 and 60 years old with acute or convalescent COVID-19. The rearrangement joins TRBV9 to TRBJ1-6; tentative D call: TRBD1 (6 bases). Sequencing was done on a sample of peripheral blood. The chain's CDR3 is CASSVTTGWDSPLHF. In DNA form, the CDR3 reads TGTGCCAGCAGCGTAACCACAGGGTGGGATTCACCCCTCCACTTT.